This entry lists 8 T cell receptor beta chains sequenced from one sample in a study of T cell responses to AZD1222 COVID-19 vaccine. Sequencing used immunoSEQ multiplex PCR; TCRdb keeps in-frame clones, though not all of them. The top ten clones hold about 4.6% of a sample with over 150,000 clones, 92% of them seen once. The sequences come from peripheral blood, collected on day 0 of MenACWY control vaccination. These receptor sequences come from an adult in good health.

The chain carries TRBV2 and TRBJ1-5; unclear D gene. The germline V gene has CDR1 SNHLY and CDR2 FYNNEI. The CDR3 extends over 12 amino acids. The ends were cut back, 7 bases at V and 1 base at J, with 5 bases in the middle. CDR3 nucleotide sequence: TGTGCCAGCAAGGAGAGCAATCAGCCCCAGCATTTT. Its translation: CASKESNQPQHF.

The rearrangement joins TRBV7-9 to TRBJ1-4; D gene ambiguous. The CDR3 loop spans 12 amino acids. Germline V gene sequence: CDR1 SEHNR, CDR2 FQNEAQ (reference sequence). V was shortened by 2 bases and J by 10 bases, with 8 bases between the two germline ends. The CDR3 DNA follows: TGTGCCAGCAGCTTAACGGGTACAAAACTGTTTTTT. Amino acid sequence: CASSLTGTKLFF.

This clone was picked up a small number of times. The V gene is TRBV28, the J gene TRBJ1-1; 9 bases agree with TRBD1. Germline V CDR1 and CDR2: MDHEN, SYDVKM. CDR3 size: 15 residues. Losses at the gene ends were 3 bases for V and 8 bases for J; bases not matched to a gene: 10. Here the CDR3 reads CASSFLTGGVSEAFF. The CDR3 nucleotides read TGTGCCAGCAGTTTCCTAACAGGGGGCGTGTCGGAAGCTTTCTTT.

The chain joins TRBV7-2 to TRBJ1-2, with D possibly matching TRBD1 (6 bases). Germline V gene sequence: CDR1 SGHTA, CDR2 FQGNSA. V lost 5 bases, J lost 4 bases, and 14 bases lay in between. The CDR3 has 14 amino acids. The CDR3 region has the DNA TGTGCCAGCAGCCCGGTGACAGGTTTCTATGGCTACACCTTC. Translation gives CASSPVTGFYGYTF.

V is TRBV6-5 and J is TRBJ2-1; D is tentatively TRBD1 or TRBD2 (5 bases each). With 6 bases removed from V and 8 bases from J, the gap between germline ends came to 11 bases. The germline gives CDR1 MNHEY, CDR2 SVGAGI. This CDR3 comprises 12 residues. The CDR3 is CASSRGEDEQFF. CDR3 bases: TGTGCCAGCAGCCGGGGCGAGGATGAGCAGTTCTTC.

The chain recombines TRBV9 with TRBJ2-2, with no clear D. CDR1 is SGDLS and CDR2 is YYNGEE in the germline V gene. The CDR3 sequence is 17 residues long. Trimming cost V 0 bases and J 3 bases, with 15 bases left between them. The CDR3 reads CASSVEFTDLDTGELFF. The CDR3 DNA reads as TGTGCCAGCAGCGTAGAGTTCACAGACCTAGACACCGGGGAGCTGTTTTTT.

The chain employs TRBV10-3 and TRBJ2-6; 7 bases line up with TRBD1. Trimming took 5 bases from V and 0 from J; bases not matched to a gene: 4. Germline CDR1 is ENHRY and CDR2 is SYGVKD. This CDR3 spans 16 amino acids. The CDR3 sequence: CAISPGTVSGANVLTF. The CDR3 DNA sequence: TGTGCCATCAGTCCCGGGACAGTCTCTGGGGCCAACGTCCTGACTTTC.

The rearrangement links TRBV6-5 to TRBJ2-3; D is ambiguous. This CDR3 spans 14 amino acids. V was pared by 5 bases and J by 4 bases, with 13 bases between. In germline, CDR1 is MNHEY, CDR2 SVGAGI. CDR3 sequence (DNA): TGTGCCAGCAGTACATACGGACCTGCAGATACGCAGTATTTT. Its protein product is CASSTYGPADTQYF.